Presented here are 2 T cell receptor beta chains from one specimen sequenced in a study of PD-L1 blockade in urothelial cancer. Time point defined: pretreatment peripheral blood. Assay used: immunoSEQ multiplex PCR; TCRdb lists only in-frame clones, some missing. The sample yields more than 75,000 clones, 84% seen once. Sequencing was performed on PBMCs, taken around atezolizumab (anti-PD-L1) treatment. All receptors come from a man aged 55-75 years with urothelial cancer.

A remark on this clone: Other DNA sequences of this sample code for an identical CDR3. The genes are TRBV5-6 and TRBJ2-7; TRBD2 is a possible D gene (6 bases). V was cut by 0 bases and J by 2 bases, with 18 bases left in between. The CDR3 totals 17 residues. Germline CDR1 is SGHDT and CDR2 is YYEEEE. This CDR3 reads CASSLAAFGSKTYEQYF. Written as DNA, the CDR3 is TGTGCCAGCAGCTTGGCAGCGTTCGGGAGTAAAACCTACGAGCAGTACTTC.

A few counts support this clone. V is TRBV6-5 and J is TRBJ2-5, with 10 bases fitting TRBD1. J gave up 5 bases and V 4 bases, and 7 bases lay outside the gene matches. This CDR3 is 15 amino acids long. CDR1 and CDR2 from the germline V gene are MNHEY and SVGAGI. Here the CDR3 reads CASSSGQGVVETQYF. The CDR3 DNA follows: TGTGCCAGCAGTTCCGGACAGGGGGTCGTGGAGACCCAGTACTTC.